This TCR beta chain was identified in a study of tumor and adjacent non-tumor tissue in lung cancer. Study information: Patients comprised about a dozen adenocarcinoma, 2 squamous cell carcinoma and 1 small cell lung cancer. Study-level findings and limits: Top 100 clones took a larger repertoire share in normal lung. TCR diversity was significantly greater in tumor than normal lung tissue.

This CDR3 region has 13 residues. The germline V gene encodes CDR1 DFQATT and CDR2 SNEGSKA (reference sequence). Three rounds of nested PCR, following a modified ARM-PCR protocol, produced the TCRbeta library. TCRdb re-derived calls from the multiplex PCR reads in MiXCR, one entry per CDR3 protein. The data hold roughly 66,000 distinct CDR3 sequences, with roughly 73% observed a single time. Remarks on this clonotype: The target antigen is unknown.

This sample's RNA came from whole unsorted tissue. The J gene is TRBJ2-1, the V gene TRBV20-1; weak D call: TRBD1 (5 bases). The TCR comes from a man aged 55 to 69 with non-small cell lung cancer. Sequencing used lung tumor tissue. Here the CDR3 DNA reads TGCTGTGGGCTCCCGGACAAGTACAATGAGCAGTTCTTC. Residues: CCGLPDKYNEQFF.